The subject of this entry is one TCR beta chain. Those enrolled, adults aged 18 to 89 years, came from 24 US areas. Method: immunoSEQ multiplex PCR; TCRdb's copy keeps in-frame clones and lacks some. The repertoire holds under 300,000 clones, 88% seen once, with around 0.9% in the top ten. This record belongs to a study of blood T cell repertoires in COVID-19. V gave up 3 bases and J gave up 3 bases, with 20 bases separating them. The CDR3 has 17 residues. Germline V gene lookup returns CDR1 KGHSH and CDR2 LQKENI. The chain combines TRBV18 with TRBJ1-2, with D possibly TRBD1 on 6 matching bases. The sample taken for sequencing was PBMCs or T cells enriched from blood (not recorded which). This sequence originates from a woman aged 25 to 39 who had recovered from COVID-19. The CDR3: CASSPPMDRPKYYGYTF. For the CDR3, the DNA is TGTGCCAGCTCACCCCCGATGGACAGACCCAAGTACTATGGCTACACCTTC.